This T cell receptor (beta chain) was identified during a study of identical twins. Overall study results and limits: Twin pairs had excess sharing that was weaker in beta out-of-frame sequences.

The authors used template switching to add a universal primer site and gave cDNA unique molecular identifiers. TCRdb analysed the 5' RACE reads with MiXCR anew, one entry per CDR3 protein. Altogether 450,000 or so distinct CDR3 sequences are present, 24% being singletons, with the ten largest covering 2.9%. The table lists this clonotype with a few counts. Its antigen is not known. CDR1 and CDR2 from the germline V gene are LGHNA and YNFKEQ. The CDR3 sequence is 15 residues long. V trimming: 4 bases; J trimming: 3 bases; junction bases outside the gene matches: 8. The sample also formed part of further work on T cells expressing NK-cell markers.

The source is a woman between 18 and 29 years old in good health. The chain links TRBV4-2 to TRBJ1-1; 7 bases map to TRBD1. Sequenced input: CD4+ T cells sorted from blood. DNA for the CDR3: TGTGCCAGCAGCCCACAGGGGAAGGTGGACACTGAAGCTTTCTTT. Amino acids: CASSPQGKVDTEAFF.